The 17 T cell receptor beta chains listed next were all sequenced from one sample in a study of beta chain features in type 1 diabetes. The whole isolated RNA underwent reverse transcription, so sequencing captured expressed TCRB transcripts. Clones were sequenced by immunoSEQ multiplex PCR, and TCRdb holds only the in-frame ones, with some missing. The data contain around 150,000 clones, 10% to 13% of them singletons. The antigens these receptors bind are not known. Study findings and constraints: When Type 1 diabetes patients were examined, their TCRB CDR3s proved moderately but significantly shorter in all four CD4+ subsets.

Sequencing was carried out using central memory CD4+ T cells from blood. The receptors come from a man younger than 45 with type 1 diabetes.

CDR3 sequence: CASSLQGVYGAFF. The CDR3 region has the DNA TGCGCCAGCAGCTTGCAGGGGGTATACGGAGCTTTCTTT. V gene TRBV5-1 combines with J gene TRBJ1-1, with 7 positions matching TRBD1. Germline V gene sequence: CDR1 SGHRS, CDR2 YFSETQ. V was clipped by 1 base and J by 10 bases; unmatched bases: 7. CDR3 length equals 13 residues.

The V gene is TRBV7-9, the J gene TRBJ2-7, with TRBD1 matching over 11 bases. The CDR3 totals 13 residues. The germline V gene encodes CDR1 SEHNR and CDR2 FQNEAQ (reference sequence). The junction had 4 bases not matched to a gene; V was cut back by 5 bases and J by 7 bases. The CDR3 here is CASSGQGADEQYF. CDR3 coding DNA: TGTGCCAGCAGCGGACAGGGGGCGGATGAGCAGTACTTC.

The chain links TRBV4-3 to TRBJ1-3, with unresolved D. V was trimmed by 1 base and J by 8 bases, leaving 12 bases between them. The CDR3 contains 14 residues. CDR1 and CDR2 (germline): LGHNA, YSLEER. The CDR3 loop is CASSQAQDGDTIYF. The CDR3 region has the DNA TGCGCCAGCAGCCAAGCGCAGGACGGGGACACCATATATTTT.

V and J are TRBV28 and TRBJ2-1, with D perhaps matching TRBD1 (6 bases). CDR3 length equals 13 residues. Trimming shortened V by 1 base and J by 7 bases, and 8 bases separated the two germline ends. The germline V gene encodes CDR1 MDHEN and CDR2 SYDVKM. CDR3 nucleotide sequence: TGTGCCAGCAGTTTATCAGGGGCGAATGAGCAGTTCTTC. Encoded protein: CASSLSGANEQFF.

This clone was counted a few times. The genes are TRBV2 and TRBJ2-1; D is unresolved. Germline CDR1 SNHLY, CDR2 FYNNEI. V shed 3 bases and J shed 3 bases, with 3 bases lying between them. This CDR3 spans 12 amino acids. As DNA, the CDR3 is TGTGCCAGCAGTGACAGCTACAATGAGCAGTTCTTC. It specifies CASSDSYNEQFF.

The genes are TRBV20-1 and TRBJ1-2; D not certain. The CDR3 consists of 11 residues. The germline CDR1 and CDR2 sequences are DFQATT and SNEGSKA (reference sequence). Trimming took 6 bases from V and 8 from J, leaving 13 bases between them. DNA for the CDR3: TGCAGTGCCGCCACCAGGAGGGGCTACACCTTC. Residues: CSAATRRGYTF.

This clone appeared a few times. The gene calls are TRBV29-1 and TRBJ2-3; D is possibly TRBD1 (6 bases). Trimming shortened V by 6 bases and J by 4 bases, and 20 bases separated the two germline ends. The CDR3 totals 15 residues. Looked up from germline, CDR1 is SQVTM and CDR2 is ANQGSEA. The CDR3 sequence: CSVSGGMGAADTQYF. CDR3 nucleotides: TGCAGCGTGAGTGGGGGCATGGGGGCCGCAGATACGCAGTATTTT.

This clone was found a few times. The chain couples TRBV5-6 to TRBJ2-2, with 11 bases aligning to TRBD2. CDR1 and CDR2 from the germline V gene are SGHDT and YYEEEE. The CDR3 is 16 amino acids. The J segment lost 5 bases and the V segment lost 4 bases, leaving 7 bases of the junction unmatched. Here the CDR3 DNA reads TGTGCCAGCAGCACCGGGACTAGCGGTGGAACCGGGGAGCTGTTTTTT. It yields the protein CASSTGTSGGTGELFF. Supplemented by reference TRBV5-6 and TRBJ2-2, the full variable domain reads DAGVTQSPTHLIKTRGQQVTLRCSPKSGHDTVSWYQQALGQGPQFIFQYYEEEERQRGNFPDRFSGHQFPNYSSELNVNALLLGDSALYLCASSTGTSGGTGELFFGEGSRLTVL.

The CDR3 reads CASSFRTGATGELFF. CDR3 sequence (DNA): TGTGCCAGCAGCTTTCGGACAGGGGCGACCGGGGAGCTGTTTTTT. This chain uses TRBV9 with TRBJ2-2; 9 bases align to TRBD1. V shed 4 bases, J shed 5 bases, and the junction held 6 bases outside the gene matches. The CDR3 runs to 15 residues. Germline CDR1 SGDLS, CDR2 YYNGEE.

This clone has more than one count but fewer than ten. The CDR3 region is CASSLRDRGFRQPQHF. The CDR3 region has the DNA TGTGCCAGTAGTCTCCGGGACAGGGGATTTCGGCAGCCCCAGCATTTT. J is TRBJ1-5 and V is TRBV19; the match to TRBD1 covers 10 bases. Germline V gene data show CDR1 as LNHDA and CDR2 as SQIVND (reference sequence). CDR3 size: 16 residues. V was clipped by 5 bases and J by 7 bases; unmatched bases: 11.

This clone was detected a few times. V is TRBV29-1 and J is TRBJ2-3, with TRBD1 matching over 9 bases. The CDR3 consists of 14 residues. Germline CDR1 is SQVTM and CDR2 is ANQGSEA. Trimming took 6 bases from V and 2 from J; bases not matched to a gene: 6. The CDR3 DNA reads as TGCAGCGTCTGGACAGGGGCCAACACAGATACGCAGTATTTT. Translating gives CSVWTGANTDTQYF.

The chain couples TRBV19 to TRBJ1-3, with no clear D. The CDR3 is 12 residues long. Trimming took 8 bases from V and 5 from J, leaving 10 bases between them. The germline gives CDR1 LNHDA, CDR2 SQIVND (reference sequence). The CDR3, as DNA: TGTGCCAGTGGCTCCCCGCGAAACACCATATATTTT. It is translated as CASGSPRNTIYF.

As regards this clone: Other DNA sequences in the sample encode the same CDR3. The rearrangement uses TRBV7-2 and TRBJ1-3; D is ambiguous. The germline V gene has CDR1 SGHTA and CDR2 FQGNSA. V was cut by 3 bases and J by 0 bases, with 6 bases left in between. The CDR3 covers 14 residues. CDR3 coding DNA: TGTGCCAGCAGCTTTGGGAGCTCTGGAAACACCATATATTTT. Its translation is CASSFGSSGNTIYF.

This clone occurred a few times. This sequence joins TRBV2 and TRBJ2-5; D may be TRBD1 (6 bases). Trimming shortened V by 7 bases and J by 7 bases, and 16 bases separated the two germline ends. The CDR3 sequence is 13 residues long. Germline-derived CDR1 and CDR2 are SNHLY and FYNNEI. In DNA, the CDR3 is TGTGCCAGCACCTGGACAGAGAAAGGGACCCAGTACTTC. Its translation: CASTWTEKGTQYF.

This chain uses TRBV25-1 with TRBJ2-7, with 8 bases fitting TRBD1. Trimming at V came to 4 bases and at J to 2 bases, leaving 4 bases not matched to a gene. The CDR3 covers 14 residues. CDR1 is MGHDK and CDR2 is SYGVNS in the germline V gene. The CDR3 sequence: CASSGPTGAYEQYF. The CDR3 nucleotides read TGTGCCAGCAGTGGCCCGACAGGGGCCTACGAGCAGTACTTC.

The chain recombines TRBV11-2 with TRBJ2-7; 9 bases align to TRBD1. J gave up 2 bases and V 3 bases, and 2 bases lay outside the gene matches. CDR1 and CDR2 from the germline V gene are SGHAT and FQNNGV. The CDR3 contains 14 residues. The CDR3 DNA is TGTGCCAGCAGCTTTGACAGGGGGACCTACGAGCAGTACTTC. It yields the protein CASSFDRGTYEQYF.

The genes are TRBV2 and TRBJ2-2, with D possibly being TRBD2 (5 bases). The V and J ends lost 6 bases and 3 bases respectively, with 17 bases between them. CDR3 length equals 16 residues. Germline V gene data show CDR1 as SNHLY and CDR2 as FYNNEI. Here the CDR3 reads CASSQEKLGYTGELFF. In DNA, the CDR3 is TGTGCCAGCAGCCAAGAAAAACTAGGATACACCGGGGAGCTGTTTTTT.